Each of the 24 T cell receptor beta chains below was sequenced from the same sample in a study of blood T cell repertoires in COVID-19. The table came from immunoSEQ multiplex PCR; TCRdb's copy has only in-frame clones and leaves some out. The data show about 150,000 clones, with about 85% seen just once and roughly 3.9% held by the top ten. The sample taken for sequencing was PBMCs or T cells enriched from blood (not recorded which). The source of these receptors is a woman between 40 and 55 years old who had been exposed to COVID-19.

V and J are TRBV5-1 and TRBJ2-3; weak D call: TRBD1 (7 bases). CDR1 is SGHRS and CDR2 is YFSETQ in the germline V gene. V was shortened by 4 bases and J by 4 bases, with 19 bases between the two germline ends. This CDR3 spans 16 amino acids. The CDR3: CASSPARGVPADTQYF. CDR3 sequence (DNA): TGCGCCAGCAGCCCGGCCAGGGGGGTCCCCGCAGATACGCAGTATTTT.

This clone is a singleton in its sample. As DNA, the CDR3 is TGCGCCAGCAGCTGGGGGACAGGGCTAAATGAAAAACTGTTTTTT. Amino acids: CASSWGTGLNEKLFF. The chain joins TRBV5-1 to TRBJ1-4, with 9 bases fitting TRBD1. Losses at the gene ends were 3 bases for V and 5 bases for J; bases not matched to a gene: 5. Germline CDR1 SGHRS, CDR2 YFSETQ. There are 15 residues in the CDR3.

The chain has TRBV3-1 (or the pseudogene TRBV3-2) and TRBJ2-7; D is perhaps TRBD1 (5 bases). The CDR3 has 12 residues. The germline V gene encodes CDR1 LGHDT and CDR2 YNNKEL (reference sequence). Trimming pared 5 bases from V and 6 bases from J, leaving 11 bases between. CDR3 region: CASSYQGFEQYF. For the CDR3, the DNA is TGTGCCAGCAGCTACCAGGGTTTCGAGCAGTACTTC.

The chain links TRBV2 to TRBJ1-2; 10 nucleotides agree with TRBD1. The CDR3 has 15 amino acids. The V and J ends lost 6 bases and 2 bases, in that order; junction bases with no gene match: 6. Per the germline V gene, CDR1 is SNHLY and CDR2 is FYNNEI. For the CDR3, the DNA is TGTGCCAGCAGCGCCTCGGACAGGGGGAACTATGGCTACACCTTC. Its protein product is CASSASDRGNYGYTF.

The chain links TRBV13 to TRBJ2-5; 7 nucleotides agree with TRBD2. Germline V gives CDR1 PRHDT, CDR2 FYEKMQ (reference sequence). This CDR3 contains 15 residues. V lost 2 bases to trimming and J lost 1 base; unmatched junction nucleotides: 4. The CDR3 nucleotides read TGTGCCAGCAGCTTAACCGGGAGGCCCCAAGAGACCCAGTACTTC. Translation gives CASSLTGRPQETQYF.

A single count supports this clone. The genes are TRBV19 and TRBJ2-5, with 10 bases matching TRBD1. The CDR3 contains 16 residues. Germline V gene sequence: CDR1 LNHDA, CDR2 SQIVND (reference sequence). J gave up 4 bases and V 1 base, and 6 bases lay outside the gene matches. In nucleotides, the CDR3 is TGTGCCAGTAGTATAGTACCCGGACAGGGGGGAGAGACCCAGTACTTC. Translated: CASSIVPGQGGETQYF.

The J gene is TRBJ1-1, the V gene TRBV27, with TRBD1 identical over 9 bases. Germline V lookup: CDR1 MNHEY, CDR2 SMNVEV (reference sequence). J was trimmed by 3 bases and V by 4 bases; bases with no gene match: 3. The CDR3 is 14 residues long. The CDR3 spells CASSSQGADTEAFF. The CDR3 DNA reads as TGTGCCAGCAGTTCACAGGGGGCGGACACTGAAGCTTTCTTT.

Comment on this clone: The sample has other DNA sequences that encode this CDR3 too. This chain uses TRBV19 with TRBJ1-1; weak D call: TRBD1 (5 bases). V lost 8 bases and J lost 2, with 9 bases in between. CDR1 is LNHDA and CDR2 is SQIVND in the germline V gene (reference sequence). CDR3 size: 12 residues. The CDR3, as DNA: TGTGCCAGTTCGCAGGGAAACACTGAAGCTTTCTTT. This codes for CASSQGNTEAFF.

The V and J genes are TRBV15 and TRBJ2-4, with D possibly TRBD1 on 6 matching bases. The CDR3 contains 15 residues. The V gene lost 5 bases and the J gene lost 7 bases, with 18 bases spanning the gap. Looked up from germline, CDR1 is LNHNV and CDR2 is YYDKDF (reference sequence). The CDR3 reads CATSGWDTGANIQYF. For the CDR3, the DNA is TGTGCCACCAGCGGATGGGACACCGGGGCCAACATTCAGTACTTC.

This chain connects TRBV4-1 to TRBJ1-2; 10 bases fit TRBD1. Losses at the gene ends were 0 bases for V and 6 bases for J; bases not matched to a gene: 19. Germline V gene data show CDR1 as MGHRA and CDR2 as YSYEKL. The CDR3 is 20 amino acids. The CDR3, as DNA: TGCGCCAGCAGCCAAGACCGTCTTAGGGACAGGGGCCCCTCTACACATGGCTACACCTTC. Encoded protein: CASSQDRLRDRGPSTHGYTF.

The chain combines TRBV7-7 with TRBJ2-5; tentative D call: TRBD2 (6 bases). Germline values: CDR1 SSHAT, CDR2 FNYEAQ (reference sequence). CDR3 length equals 15 residues. Trimming took off 5 bases at V and 5 bases at J, with 18 bases between the two ends. CDR3 residues: CASSPPGGAGETQYF. The CDR3 coding sequence is TGTGCCAGCAGCCCCCCCGGAGGGGCCGGGGAGACCCAGTACTTC. The variable domain in full, completed from reference TRBV7-7 and TRBJ2-5, reads GAGVSQSPRYKVTKRGQDVTLRCDPISSHATLYWYQQALGQGPEFLTYFNYEAQPDKSGLPSDRFSAERPEGSISTLTIQRTEQRDSAMYRCASSPPGGAGETQYFGPGTRLLVL.

The rearrangement uses TRBV2 and TRBJ1-2; 8 nucleotides match TRBD1. The CDR3 consists of 13 residues. CDR1 is SNHLY and CDR2 is FYNNEI in the germline V gene. J was trimmed by 8 bases and V by 6 bases; bases with no gene match: 8. The DNA for the CDR3 is TGTGCCAGCAGAAAGGACAGGGAGCACGGCTACACCTTC. As protein: CASRKDREHGYTF.

J is TRBJ1-2 and V is TRBV30; 8 nucleotides line up with TRBD1. The J segment lost 4 bases and the V segment lost 4 bases, leaving 8 bases of the junction unmatched. CDR1 is GTSNPN and CDR2 is SVGIG in the germline V gene (reference sequence). This CDR3 comprises 14 residues. CDR3 region: CAWTRLTGVYGYTF. CDR3 sequence (DNA): TGTGCCTGGACCAGACTGACAGGGGTCTATGGCTACACCTTC. Full variable domain (remainder filled in from reference TRBV30 and TRBJ1-2): SQTIHQWPATLVQPVGSPLSLECTVEGTSNPNLYWYRQAAGRGLQLLFYSVGIGQISSEVPQNLSASRPQDRQFILSSKKLLLSDSGFYLCAWTRLTGVYGYTFGSGTRLTVV.

The rearrangement uses TRBV10-3 and TRBJ1-4, with 10 bases that match TRBD1. V trimming: 6 bases; J trimming: 6 bases; junction bases outside the gene matches: 1. CDR1 is ENHRY, CDR2 SYGVKD, per germline. The CDR3 is 13 residues long. The chain's CDR3 is CAIRGQGHEKLFF. The CDR3, as DNA: TGTGCCATCAGGGGACAGGGGCATGAAAAACTGTTTTTT.

This rearrangement joins TRBV7-7 to TRBJ2-1, with 10 nucleotides matching TRBD2. V lost 2 bases to trimming and J lost 7 bases; unmatched junction nucleotides: 5. The length of the CDR3 is 15 residues. Germline V gene sequence: CDR1 SSHAT, CDR2 FNYEAQ (reference sequence). CDR3 protein: CASSLSGRAVNEQFF. In DNA, the CDR3 is TGTGCCAGCAGCTTAAGCGGGAGGGCCGTAAATGAGCAGTTCTTC. Full variable domain (remainder filled in from reference TRBV7-7 and TRBJ2-1): GAGVSQSPRYKVTKRGQDVTLRCDPISSHATLYWYQQALGQGPEFLTYFNYEAQPDKSGLPSDRFSAERPEGSISTLTIQRTEQRDSAMYRCASSLSGRAVNEQFFGPGTRLTVL.

The chain's CDR3 is CASSFRGRNQPQHF. Written as DNA, the CDR3 is TGTGCCAGCAGCTTCAGAGGGCGCAATCAGCCCCAGCATTTT. The rearrangement links TRBV5-8 to TRBJ1-5; D is unresolved. This CDR3 is 14 amino acids long. Trimming removed 2 bases at V and 2 bases at J, with 8 bases between. The V gene's germline CDR1 is SGHTS and CDR2 YDEGEE.

V and J are TRBV6-5 and TRBJ1-3; possibly TRBD1 for D (5 bases). V lost 4 bases and J 2 bases, leaving 12 bases between the germline ends. CDR1 MNHEY and CDR2 SVGAGI come from the germline V gene. This CDR3 has 15 amino acids. The CDR3 protein is CASSSETVPGNTIYF. The CDR3 bases are TGTGCCAGCAGTTCCGAGACAGTTCCTGGAAACACCATATATTTT.

The V gene is TRBV18, the J gene TRBJ2-5; D remains ambiguous. The CDR3 runs to 15 residues. Trimming took off 6 bases at V and 3 bases at J, with 17 bases between the two ends. CDR1 is KGHSH, CDR2 LQKENI, per germline. CDR3 sequence (DNA): TGTGCCAGCTCTGTCGACTCCGGCTCAGAAGAGACCCAGTACTTC. It encodes CASSVDSGSEETQYF.

This chain links TRBV10-1 with TRBJ2-2; the D gene is possibly TRBD2 (5 bases). Between the trimmed V and J ends, which lost 6 bases and 0 bases, there was a span of 8 bases. Germline V gene sequence: CDR1 WNHNN, CDR2 SYGVQD (reference sequence). CDR3 size: 14 residues. For the CDR3, the DNA is TGCGCCAGCAGGAGGGATGCGAACACCGGGGAGCTGTTTTTT. This encodes CASRRDANTGELFF.

CDR3 residues: CASSQGQVAEKLFF. In DNA, the CDR3 is TGCGCCAGCAGCCAAGGACAGGTCGCGGAAAAACTGTTTTTT. The chain is built from TRBV5-1 and TRBJ1-4; 7 nucleotides agree with TRBD1. The CDR3 consists of 14 residues. The V and J ends lost 4 bases and 8 bases, in that order; junction bases with no gene match: 8. Germline V gene sequence: CDR1 SGHRS, CDR2 YFSETQ. The entire variable domain, with the rest obtained from reference TRBV5-1 and TRBJ1-4, is as follows: KAGVTQTPRYLIKTRGQQVTLSCSPISGHRSVSWYQQTPGQGLQFLFEYFSETQRNKGNFPGRFSGRQFSNSRSEMNVSTLELGDSALYLCASSQGQVAEKLFFGSGTQLSVL.

This clone was found once. This chain links TRBV7-2 with TRBJ2-5; D perhaps matches TRBD2 (6 bases). The CDR3 extends over 14 amino acids. The germline V and J ends were trimmed by 7 bases and 1 base, with 13 bases remaining between them. Germline CDR1 reads SGHTA; CDR2 reads FQGNSA. The chain's CDR3 is CASKIPGLQETQYF. Here the CDR3 DNA reads TGTGCCAGCAAGATCCCGGGACTCCAAGAGACCCAGTACTTC.

This clone was detected only a few times. The chain carries TRBV27 and TRBJ1-6; D is ambiguous. Germline V gene sequence: CDR1 MNHEY, CDR2 SMNVEV (reference sequence). Trimming stripped 4 bases from V and 10 bases from J, with 8 bases between. This CDR3 is 12 amino acids long. Written as DNA, the CDR3 is TGTGCCAGCAGTTACGGGTTCTCACCCCTCCACTTT. Translation gives CASSYGFSPLHF.

The gene calls are TRBV28 and TRBJ2-7; 11 bases are shared with TRBD2. Germline-derived CDR1 and CDR2 are MDHEN and SYDVKM. V lost 2 bases and J lost 3; bases outside the gene matches: 6. The length of the CDR3 is 16 residues. CDR3 DNA: TGTGCCAGCAGTTTAAACGGACTAGCGGGCCGCTACGAGCAGTACTTC. This codes for CASSLNGLAGRYEQYF.

This clone was seen a few times. The chain employs TRBV19 and TRBJ1-5, with TRBD1 identical over 9 bases. Germline V gene sequence: CDR1 LNHDA, CDR2 SQIVND (reference sequence). The V gene end was trimmed by 8 bases and the J gene end by 2 bases; junction bases not matched to a gene: 7. There are 15 residues in the CDR3. Here the CDR3 reads CASLQTGGGNQPQHF. In nucleotides, the CDR3 is TGTGCCAGTCTTCAGACAGGGGGTGGCAATCAGCCCCAGCATTTT.